These 6 T cell receptor beta chains were all obtained from the same sample, sequenced in a study of T cells in Graves' hyperthyroidism and ophthalmopathy. The CDR3 regions of TCR beta were amplified from RNA transcripts. With the HTBI primer set, the TCR CDR3 went through a first round of RT-PCR. Each CDR3 protein is one row after TCRdb ran MiXCR on the multiplex PCR reads. The profile shows around 400,000 distinct CDR3 sequences, approximately 16% of them singletons. Sequenced sample: blood. The receptors stem from a woman aged 60-75 years with Graves' ophthalmopathy.

This clonotype was counted at least ten times. The gene calls are TRBV11-2 and TRBJ1-5; D not certain. The CDR3 is 15 amino acids. V lost 1 base and J lost 3, with 10 bases in between. Germline CDR1 SGHAT, CDR2 FQNNGV. The CDR3, as DNA: TGTGCCAGCAGCTTAGGGGAGGGTTCCAATCAGCCCCAGCATTTT. Amino acid sequence: CASSLGEGSNQPQHF.

The rearrangement joins TRBV10-3 to TRBJ1-4, with a weak D call TRBD1 (5 bases). Germline V gene sequence: CDR1 ENHRY, CDR2 SYGVKD. Deletions cut 8 bases from V and 6 bases from J, with 22 bases between. This CDR3 is built from 16 residues. CDR3 residues: CAISSPRQGSDEKLFF. The CDR3 region has the DNA TGTGCCATCTCCTCCCCCCGCCAGGGCTCGGATGAAAAACTGTTTTTT.

The CDR3 DNA sequence: TGTGCCAGCAGCTTGAGGGACAGGCTTTATCAGCCCCAGCATTTT. Protein sequence: CASSLRDRLYQPQHF. This rearrangement joins TRBV5-6 to TRBJ1-5; TRBD1 matches 8 bases. CDR1 and CDR2 (germline): SGHDT, YYEEEE. CDR3 length: 15 residues. V lost 1 base to trimming and J lost 5 bases; unmatched junction nucleotides: 5.

This clonotype was counted ten times or more. V usage is TRBV28 and J usage is TRBJ1-5; possibly TRBD1 for D (6 bases). The V end was cut by 5 bases, the J end by 7 bases, with 18 bases between. This CDR3 is built from 15 residues. CDR1 and CDR2 (germline): MDHEN, SYDVKM. Written as DNA, the CDR3 is TGTGCCAGCAGTCCCGGGGGGGGGGCCCGCCAGCCCCAGCATTTT. This encodes CASSPGGGARQPQHF.

This chain connects TRBV5-1 to TRBJ1-1; D perhaps matches TRBD1 (5 bases). The CDR3 spans 12 residues. CDR1 SGHRS and CDR2 YFSETQ come from the germline V gene. Trimming took 4 bases from V and 10 from J, leaving 14 bases between them. In DNA, the CDR3 is TGCGCCAGCAGCGTGGGACGGGAAGGAGCTTTCTTT. Encoded protein: CASSVGREGAFF.

For this clonotype: This could be a read error, since a much larger clone is one nucleotide away. The rearrangement links TRBV18 to TRBJ1-4, with a weak D call TRBD1 (5 bases). Trimming removed 5 bases from V and 12 bases from J, with 22 bases in between. There are 15 residues in the CDR3. Germline lookup yields CDR1 KGHSH and CDR2 LQKENI. The chain's CDR3 is CASSGPPGRGEELFF. The CDR3 nucleotides are TGTGCCAGCTCAGGTCCCCCCGGACGAGGGGAAGAACTGTTTTTT.